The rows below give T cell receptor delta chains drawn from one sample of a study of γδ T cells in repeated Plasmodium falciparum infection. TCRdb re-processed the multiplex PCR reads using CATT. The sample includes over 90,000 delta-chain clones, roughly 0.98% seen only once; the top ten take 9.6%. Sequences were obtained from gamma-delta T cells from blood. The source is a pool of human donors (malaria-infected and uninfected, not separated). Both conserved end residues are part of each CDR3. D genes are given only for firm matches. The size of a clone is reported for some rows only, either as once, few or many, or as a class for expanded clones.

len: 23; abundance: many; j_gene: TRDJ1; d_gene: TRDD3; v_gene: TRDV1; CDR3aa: CALGDPANRDWGTPLKCTDKLIF; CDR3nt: TGTGCTCTTGGGGACCCCGCGAACCGGGACTGGGGGACTCCCCTAAAGTGCACCGATAAACTCATCTTT
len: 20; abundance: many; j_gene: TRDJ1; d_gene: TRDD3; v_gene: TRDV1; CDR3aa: CALGELPFLDTGGVEGELIF; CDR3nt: TGTGCTCTTGGGGAACTCCCTTTCCTCGACACTGGGGGGGTCGAGGGGGAACTCATCTTT
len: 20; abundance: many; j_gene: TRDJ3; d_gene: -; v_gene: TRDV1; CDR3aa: CALGEYVLTTDWWDTQQMFF; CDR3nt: TGTGCTCTTGGGGAGTACGTTTTGACTACAGATTGGTGGGACACCCAACAGATGTTTTTC
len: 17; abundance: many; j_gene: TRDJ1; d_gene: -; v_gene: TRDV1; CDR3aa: CALGETFRGSHTDKLIF; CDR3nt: TGTGCTCTTGGGGAGACCTTTCGAGGGAGTCACACCGATAAACTCATCTTT
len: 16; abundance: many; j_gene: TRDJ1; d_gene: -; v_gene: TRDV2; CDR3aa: CACDTVGAPNTDKLIF; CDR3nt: TGTGCCTGTGACACCGTGGGGGCTCCTAACACCGATAAACTCATCTTT
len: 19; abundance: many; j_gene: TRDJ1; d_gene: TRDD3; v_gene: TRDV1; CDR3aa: CALGEHTGGYAWYTDKLIF; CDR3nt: TGTGCTCTTGGGGAGCATACTGGGGGATACGCTTGGTACACCGATAAACTCATCTTT
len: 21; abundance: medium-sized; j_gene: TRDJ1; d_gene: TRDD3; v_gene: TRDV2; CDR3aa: CACDTRLLGDTLSAYTDKLIF; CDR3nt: TGTGCCTGTGACACTAGACTACTGGGGGATACTTTATCCGCGTACACCGATAAACTCATCTTT
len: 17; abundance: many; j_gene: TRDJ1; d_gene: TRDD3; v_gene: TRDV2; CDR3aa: CACDAVGLGDPETKRIF; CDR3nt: TGTGCCTGTGACGCGGTGGGGCTGGGGGACCCCGAGACTAAACGCATCTTT
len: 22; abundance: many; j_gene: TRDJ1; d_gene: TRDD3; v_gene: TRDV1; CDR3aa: CALGELGPPQLGDTSYTDKLIF; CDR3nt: TGTGCTCTTGGGGAACTAGGTCCTCCCCAACTGGGGGATACTTCGTACACCGATAAACTCATCTTT
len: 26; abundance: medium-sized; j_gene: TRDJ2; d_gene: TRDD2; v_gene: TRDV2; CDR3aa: CACDRIPSYGAGSPMGLGALTAQLFF; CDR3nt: TGTGCCTGTGACAGAATCCCTTCCTACGGAGCCGGGAGTCCCATGGGACTAGGAGCTTTGACAGCACAACTCTTCTTT
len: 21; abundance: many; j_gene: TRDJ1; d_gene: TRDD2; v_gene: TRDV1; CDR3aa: CALGELNGPNFLRGFSTILIF; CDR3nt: TGTGCTCTTGGGGAACTAAACGGTCCTAATTTCCTACGCGGGTTTTCTACAATACTCATCTTT
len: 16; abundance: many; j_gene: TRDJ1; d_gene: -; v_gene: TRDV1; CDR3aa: CALGSFRDNKADKLIF; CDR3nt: TGTGCTCTTGGGAGTTTTCGGGATAATAAAGCCGATAAACTCATCTTT
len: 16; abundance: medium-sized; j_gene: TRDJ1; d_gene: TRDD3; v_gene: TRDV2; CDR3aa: CACDIVGGIYTDKLIF; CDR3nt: TGTGCCTGTGACATCGTTGGGGGAATTTACACCGATAAACTCATCTTT
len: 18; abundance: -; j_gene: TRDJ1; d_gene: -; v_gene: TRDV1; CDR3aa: CALGDLNWPHKYTDKLIF; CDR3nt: TGTGCTCTTGGGGATCTTAACTGGCCCCACAAGTACACGGATAAACTCATCTTT
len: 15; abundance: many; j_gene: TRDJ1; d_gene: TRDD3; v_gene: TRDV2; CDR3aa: CACDPVLGDGDKLIF; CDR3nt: TGTGCCTGTGACCCAGTACTGGGGGATGGAGATAAACTCATCTTT
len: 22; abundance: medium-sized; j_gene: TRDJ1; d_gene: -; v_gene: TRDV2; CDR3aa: CACEQILGAYWGRGAYTDKLIF; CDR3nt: TGTGCCTGTGAACAGATACTGGGAGCATATTGGGGCAGAGGGGCTTACACCGATAAACTCATCTTT
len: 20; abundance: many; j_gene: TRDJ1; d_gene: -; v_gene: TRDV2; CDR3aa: CACDTVYLRGGLLGTDKLIF; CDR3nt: TGTGCCTGTGACACCGTGTACCTACGTGGTGGACTATTGGGGACCGATAAACTCATCTTT
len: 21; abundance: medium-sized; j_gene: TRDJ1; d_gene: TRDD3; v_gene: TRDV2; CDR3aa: CACDSILLSTGEERYTDKLIF; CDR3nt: TGTGCCTGTGACAGCATCCTTCTTAGTACTGGGGAAGAAAGGTACACCGATAAACTCATCTTT
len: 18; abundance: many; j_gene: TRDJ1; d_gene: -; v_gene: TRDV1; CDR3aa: CALGSFPGSVSFTDKLIF; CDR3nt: TGTGCTCTTGGGAGTTTCCCCGGGTCGGTTTCCTTCACCGATAAACTCATCTTT
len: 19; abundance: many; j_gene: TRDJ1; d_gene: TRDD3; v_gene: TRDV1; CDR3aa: CALGLRLHYWGINTDKLIF; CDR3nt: TGTGCTCTTGGGTTACGACTTCACTACTGGGGGATCAACACCGATAAACTCATCTTT
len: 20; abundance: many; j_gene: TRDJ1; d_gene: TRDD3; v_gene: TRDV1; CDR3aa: CALGELYWRKEYWGIFKLIF; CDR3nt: TGTGCTCTTGGGGAACTATATTGGCGAAAGGAGTACTGGGGGATATTTAAACTCATCTTT